This T cell receptor beta chain stems from a study of blood T cell repertoires in COVID-19. Some clones are missing from TCRdb's copy, which holds only in-frame ones; the method was immunoSEQ multiplex PCR. The table lists approximately 82,000 clones, roughly 78% of them singletons, with around 7.3% in the top ten. V lost 5 bases, J lost 0 bases, and 7 bases lay in between. Germline CDR1 MDHEN, CDR2 SYDVKM. The CDR3 is 13 amino acids. Sequencing input: peripheral blood. The sequence was collected from a man in his fifties or sixties with active or convalescent COVID-19. The chain couples TRBV28 to TRBJ1-2, with D possibly matching TRBD1 (5 bases). CDR3 nucleotides: TGTGCCAGCAGTGACAGCTCTAACTATGGCTACACCTTC. It translates to CASSDSSNYGYTF.